A single sample is the source of the 12 T cell receptor beta chains below, sequenced in a study of T cells in tuberculosis. Sorting used thawed, overnight-rested PBMC stained with anti-CD3, a viability dye and GMM-loaded CD1B tetramer. CD1B tetramers were loaded with Rhodococcus equi-derived C32 glucose monomycolate. Data came from immunoSEQ multiplex PCR; TCRdb stores just in-frame clones and leaves some out. The profile shows approximately 59,000 clones, 88% of them singletons. Sequenced: CD1b-GMM tetramer-negative cells sorted from PBMCs. The receptors shown here come from an adult woman with latent tuberculosis.

The DNA for the CDR3 is TGCGCCAGCAGCCAAACAGGGGGTAATAGGGGCAATCAGCCCCAGCATTTT. It codes for CASSQTGGNRGNQPQHF. This chain uses TRBV4-1 with TRBJ1-5; the match to TRBD1 covers 8 bases. This CDR3 is built from 17 residues. CDR1 and CDR2 (germline): MGHRA, YSYEKL. The trim removed 2 bases at V and 2 bases at J, leaving 8 bases unmatched.

Here the CDR3 reads CAGSREPATDEQFF. CDR3 nucleotides: TGCGCCGGATCGCGGGAGCCCGCCACGGATGAGCAGTTCTTC. The chain is built from TRBV4-1 and TRBJ2-1; 7 bases map to TRBD2. J lost 8 bases, V lost 11 bases, and 15 bases had no gene match. CDR3 length: 14 residues. Germline CDR1 MGHRA, CDR2 YSYEKL.

The rearrangement joins TRBV7-2 to TRBJ2-1; possibly TRBD2 for D (5 bases). Between the trimmed V and J ends, which lost 5 bases and 0 bases, there was a span of 11 bases. The CDR3 spans 15 residues. Germline V gene lookup returns CDR1 SGHTA and CDR2 FQGNSA. The CDR3 is CASSPGSGSYNEQFF. DNA of the CDR3: TGTGCCAGCAGCCCGGGATCGGGCTCCTACAATGAGCAGTTCTTC.

The V gene is TRBV28, the J gene TRBJ1-2, with 9 bases fitting TRBD1. The CDR3 totals 13 residues. V shed 2 bases, J shed 7 bases, and the junction held 2 bases outside the gene matches. Germline values: CDR1 MDHEN, CDR2 SYDVKM. The CDR3 region is CASSLGTGLGYTF. The CDR3 DNA reads TGTGCCAGCAGTTTAGGGACAGGGCTTGGCTACACCTTC.

The rearrangement uses TRBV4-1 and TRBJ2-7; 9 nucleotides line up with TRBD1. V lost 3 bases, J lost 3 bases, and 9 bases stayed unmatched. The CDR3 is 16 amino acids. CDR1 is MGHRA, CDR2 YSYEKL, per germline. This chain's CDR3 is CASSQGRDRADYEQYF. The CDR3 region has the DNA TGCGCCAGCAGCCAGGGCCGGGACAGGGCTGACTACGAGCAGTACTTC.

This rearrangement joins TRBV5-1 to TRBJ1-2; perhaps TRBD1 as D (6 bases). V lost 0 bases, J lost 2 bases, and 11 bases lay in between. Germline loops: CDR1 SGHRS, CDR2 YFSETQ. The CDR3 extends over 15 amino acids. As DNA, the CDR3 is TGCGCCAGCAGCTTGGTACCTGGACAGAACTATGGCTACACCTTC. It yields the protein CASSLVPGQNYGYTF.

The chain combines TRBV5-6 with TRBJ2-7; no clear D gene. Looked up from germline, CDR1 is SGHDT and CDR2 is YYEEEE. V shed 0 bases and J shed 3 bases, with 7 bases lying between them. The CDR3 runs to 13 residues. CDR3 protein: CASSLGELYEQYF. The DNA of the CDR3 is TGTGCCAGCAGCTTGGGAGAACTCTACGAGCAGTACTTC.

The rearrangement joins TRBV11-3 to TRBJ2-3, with 8 bases matching TRBD2. CDR1 SGHNT and CDR2 YENEEA come from the germline V gene. V gave up 8 bases and J gave up 3 bases; unmatched junction bases: 10. There are 15 residues in the CDR3. CDR3 DNA: TGTGCCAGCCTCCAGCGGGAGTCATCGACAGATACGCAGTATTTT. Amino acid sequence: CASLQRESSTDTQYF.

CDR3 loop: CASSIGAPSTYEQYF. CDR3 DNA: TGTGCCAGTAGTATAGGGGCCCCCTCTACCTACGAGCAGTACTTC. This rearrangement joins TRBV19 to TRBJ2-7; D not certain. Trimming took 1 base from V and 2 from J, leaving 12 bases between them. The CDR3 runs to 15 residues. Germline V gene sequence: CDR1 LNHDA, CDR2 SQIVND (reference sequence).

This clone was seen a handful of times. The V and J genes are TRBV19 and TRBJ2-7; TRBD1 agrees at 7 bases. The CDR3 is made up of 14 amino acids. The junction had 5 bases not matched to a gene; V was cut back by 6 bases and J by 0 bases. Per germline, CDR1 LNHDA and CDR2 SQIVND (reference sequence). For the CDR3, the DNA is TGTGCCAGTAGCACAGGGGCGAGCTCCTACGAGCAGTACTTC. Translation: CASSTGASSYEQYF. The variable domain in full, with the rest retrieved from reference TRBV19 and TRBJ2-7, is DGGITQSPKYLFRKEGQNVTLSCEQNLNHDAMYWYRQDPGQGLRLIYYSQIVNDFQKGDIAEGYSVSREKKESFPLTVTSAQKNPTAFYLCASSTGASSYEQYFGPGTRLTVT.

With regard to this clone: Other DNA sequences within the sample encode an identical CDR3. V and J are TRBV6-5 and TRBJ2-1, with a possible D match to TRBD1 (6 bases). The CDR3 is made up of 15 amino acids. V lost 2 bases and J lost 2, with 10 bases in between. In germline, CDR1 is MNHEY, CDR2 SVGAGI. DNA of the CDR3: TGTGCCAGCAGTTACGGGACACCACCCTACAATGAGCAGTTCTTC. Its translation: CASSYGTPPYNEQFF.

This rearrangement joins TRBV19 to TRBJ2-1, with 11 bases aligning to TRBD2. Per germline, CDR1 LNHDA and CDR2 SQIVND (reference sequence). CDR3 size: 12 residues. V dropped 11 bases and J dropped 5; count of bases not matched to a gene: 2. The CDR3: CAVGLADNEQFF. The CDR3 DNA reads as TGTGCCGTGGGACTAGCGGACAATGAGCAGTTCTTC.